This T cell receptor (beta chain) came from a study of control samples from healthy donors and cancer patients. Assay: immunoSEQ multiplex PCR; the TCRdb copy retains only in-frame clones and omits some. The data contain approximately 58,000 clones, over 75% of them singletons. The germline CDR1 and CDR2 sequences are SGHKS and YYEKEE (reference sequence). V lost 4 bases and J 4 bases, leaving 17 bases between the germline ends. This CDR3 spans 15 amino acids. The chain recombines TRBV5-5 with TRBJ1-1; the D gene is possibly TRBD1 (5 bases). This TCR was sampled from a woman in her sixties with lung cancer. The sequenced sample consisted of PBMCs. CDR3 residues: CASSPKDKGPTEAFF. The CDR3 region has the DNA TGTGCCAGCAGCCCGAAGGACAAAGGTCCCACTGAAGCTTTCTTT.